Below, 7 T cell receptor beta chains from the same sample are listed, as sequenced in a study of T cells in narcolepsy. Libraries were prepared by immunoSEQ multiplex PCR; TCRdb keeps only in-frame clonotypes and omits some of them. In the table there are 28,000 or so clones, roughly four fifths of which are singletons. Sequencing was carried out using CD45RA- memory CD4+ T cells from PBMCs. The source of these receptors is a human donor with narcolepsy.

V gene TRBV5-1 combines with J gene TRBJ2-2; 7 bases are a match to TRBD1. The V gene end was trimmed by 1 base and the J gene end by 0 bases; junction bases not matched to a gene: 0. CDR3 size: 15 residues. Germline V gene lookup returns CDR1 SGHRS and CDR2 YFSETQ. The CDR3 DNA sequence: TGCGCCAGCAGCTTGACAGGGGCGAACACCGGGGAGCTGTTTTTT. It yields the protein CASSLTGANTGELFF.

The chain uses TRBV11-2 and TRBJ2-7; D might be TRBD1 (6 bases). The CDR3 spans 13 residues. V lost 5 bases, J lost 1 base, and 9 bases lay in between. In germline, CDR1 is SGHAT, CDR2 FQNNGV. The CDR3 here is CASSQDSSYEQYF. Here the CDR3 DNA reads TGTGCCAGCAGCCAGGACAGTTCCTACGAGCAGTACTTC.

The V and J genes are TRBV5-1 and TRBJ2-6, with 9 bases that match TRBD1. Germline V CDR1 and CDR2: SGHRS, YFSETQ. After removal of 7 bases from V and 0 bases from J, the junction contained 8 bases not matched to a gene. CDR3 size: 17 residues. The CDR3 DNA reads TGCGCCAGCTTTACCGGGACAGGGTACTCTGGGGCCAACGTCCTGACTTTC. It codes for CASFTGTGYSGANVLTF.

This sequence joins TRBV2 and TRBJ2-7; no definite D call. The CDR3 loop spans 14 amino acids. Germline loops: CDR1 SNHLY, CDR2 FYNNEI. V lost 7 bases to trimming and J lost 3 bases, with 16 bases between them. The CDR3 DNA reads TGTGCCAGCACGCCAAACGATCTCAACTACGAGCAGTACTTC. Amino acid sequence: CASTPNDLNYEQYF.

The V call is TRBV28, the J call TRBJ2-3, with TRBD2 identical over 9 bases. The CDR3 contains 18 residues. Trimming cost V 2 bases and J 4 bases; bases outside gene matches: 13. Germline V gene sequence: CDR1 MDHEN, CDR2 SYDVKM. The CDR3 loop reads CASSLIRRASGISDTQYF. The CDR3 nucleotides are TGTGCCAGCAGTTTAATCAGGAGGGCTAGCGGGATCTCAGATACGCAGTATTTT.

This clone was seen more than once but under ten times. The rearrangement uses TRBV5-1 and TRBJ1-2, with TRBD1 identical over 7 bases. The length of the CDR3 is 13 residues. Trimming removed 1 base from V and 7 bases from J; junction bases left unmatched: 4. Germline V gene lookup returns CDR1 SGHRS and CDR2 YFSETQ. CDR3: CASSLSQGGGYTF. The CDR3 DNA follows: TGCGCCAGCAGCTTGTCTCAGGGGGGTGGCTACACCTTC.

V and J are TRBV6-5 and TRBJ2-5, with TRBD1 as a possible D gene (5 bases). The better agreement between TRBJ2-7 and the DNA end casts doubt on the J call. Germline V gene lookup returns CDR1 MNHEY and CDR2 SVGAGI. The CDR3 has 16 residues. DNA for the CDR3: TGTGCCAGCAGTTATATTCGGACATCGATAACCTACGAGCAGTACTTC. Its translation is CASSYIRTSITYEQYF.